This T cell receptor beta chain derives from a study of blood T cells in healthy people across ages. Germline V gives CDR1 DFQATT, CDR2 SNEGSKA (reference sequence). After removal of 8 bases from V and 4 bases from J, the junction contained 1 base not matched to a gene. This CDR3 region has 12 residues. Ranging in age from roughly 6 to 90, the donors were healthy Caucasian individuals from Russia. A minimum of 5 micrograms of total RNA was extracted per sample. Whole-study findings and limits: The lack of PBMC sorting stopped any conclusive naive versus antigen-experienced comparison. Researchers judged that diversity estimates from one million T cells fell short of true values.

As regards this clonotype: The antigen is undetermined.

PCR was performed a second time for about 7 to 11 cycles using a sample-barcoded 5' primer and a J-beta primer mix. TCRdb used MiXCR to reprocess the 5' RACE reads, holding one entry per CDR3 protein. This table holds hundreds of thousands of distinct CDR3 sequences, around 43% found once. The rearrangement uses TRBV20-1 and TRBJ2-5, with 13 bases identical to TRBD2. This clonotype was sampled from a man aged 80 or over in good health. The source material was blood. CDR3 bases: TGCAGTAGGACTAGCGGGAGAGAGACCCAGTACTTC. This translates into CSRTSGRETQYF.